The rows below give T cell receptor beta chains drawn from one sample of a study of blood T cell repertoires in COVID-19. The table came from immunoSEQ multiplex PCR; TCRdb's copy has only in-frame clones and leaves some out. The profile shows 250,000 or so clones, 85% of them singletons. Source material: PBMCs or T cells enriched from blood (not recorded which). These receptors were taken from a woman aged 45 to 65 who had been exposed to COVID-19. The CDR3 runs from the conserved cysteine through the conserved F or W.

j_call v_call cdr3_aa
TRBJ2-2 TRBV7-2 CASSLARKKTGELFF
TRBJ1-1 TRBV10-3 CAIMQGAAGTEAFF
TRBJ1-1 TRBV3-1/TRBV3-2 CASTHGAGTEAFF
TRBJ1-3 TRBV24-1 CATSDFWNPRLSGNTIYF
TRBJ1-2 TRBV19 CATSSGQFYGYTF
TRBJ1-3 TRBV15 CATSIGGAGGNTIYF
TRBJ2-2 TRBV2 CASCGGQGSAGELFF
TRBJ2-1 TRBV6-5 CASSSDRGLNNEQFF
TRBJ1-6 TRBV19 CASSMGQGLVNSPLHF
TRBJ1-2 TRBV5-4 CASSLGTGARGYTF
TRBJ1-1 TRBV5-6 CASSLATGQMNTEAFF
TRBJ1-5 TRBV7-8 CASSLAGAGGQPQHF
TRBJ1-1 TRBV4-2 CASSQEGRVNTEAFF
TRBJ1-2 TRBV2 CASSEVRQGLGYGYTF
TRBJ2-7 TRBV11-2 CASSVDREVGYEQYF
TRBJ1-1 TRBV4-3 CASSQGRGGDTEAFF
TRBJ2-7 TRBV21-1 CASSKAGTGANSYEQYF
TRBJ2-5 TRBV7-6 CASTPGGGAQETQYF
TRBJ1-3 TRBV5-1 CASSFGRRGDPGNTIYF
TRBJ2-1 TRBV19 CASSRAESSYNEQFF
TRBJ1-1 TRBV7-9 CASSPSPTGRNTEAFF
TRBJ1-1 TRBV7-9 CASSLAPGQPNTEAFF
TRBJ2-7 TRBV10-2 CASRAGTRYEQYF
TRBJ2-5 TRBV15 CATSRDSDTWETQYF
TRBJ1-4 TRBV7-2 CASSPRLGGNEKLFF
TRBJ1-2 TRBV15 CATSRDLKLTGGGYTF
TRBJ1-1 TRBV25-1 CASGDRGAFF
TRBJ1-2 TRBV3-1/TRBV3-2 CASSQRDYGYTF
TRBJ2-7 TRBV5-6 CASSRQRSSYEQYF
TRBJ2-7 TRBV21-1 CASRLLQAPEQYF
TRBJ2-5 TRBV7-9 CASSLLSGGQETQYF
TRBJ2-5 TRBV9 CASSVSGGFQETQYF
TRBJ1-6 TRBV19 CASSMGQRNPYNSPLHF
TRBJ2-5 TRBV7-2 CASSLTPGQGEETQYF
TRBJ2-3 TRBV10-2 CATTSGGSSTDTQYF
TRBJ1-6 TRBV19 CASSTVLGGGPLHF
TRBJ1-4 TRBV13 CASSSARPGGNEKLFF
TRBJ2-2 TRBV7-9 CASSVLTSGAGELFF
TRBJ1-1 TRBV13 CASSPTGKNTEAFF
TRBJ1-4 TRBV20-1 CSASRQGANEKLFF
TRBJ1-2 TRBV5-1 CASSSEWSYGYTF